The 22 T cell receptor beta chains below all came from one sample that was sequenced in a study of T cells in tuberculosis. Clones were read by immunoSEQ multiplex PCR, and TCRdb kept only the in-frame ones, dropping some. The sample carries more than 30,000 clones, 97% recorded once. Sequenced sample: PBMCs. The source of these receptors is a donor under 30 with latent tuberculosis or without tuberculosis infection.

The rearrangement joins TRBV5-6 to TRBJ1-1, with D uncertain. The CDR3 runs to 13 residues. CDR1 and CDR2 (germline): SGHDT, YYEEEE. V was cut by 2 bases and J by 0 bases, with 5 bases left in between. The CDR3 loop reads CASSLLMNTEAFF. In nucleotides, the CDR3 is TGTGCCAGCAGCTTACTCATGAACACTGAAGCTTTCTTT.

In DNA form, the CDR3 reads TGTGCCAGCAGCTTTTTCACAGGGAGAGATACGCAGTATTTT. Protein sequence: CASSFFTGRDTQYF. The chain links TRBV5-4 to TRBJ2-3, with a weak D call TRBD1 (6 bases). V gave up 2 bases and J gave up 5 bases, with 12 bases separating them. CDR3 length: 14 amino acids. From germline, CDR1 is SGHNT and CDR2 YYREEE (reference sequence).

CDR3 residues: CASSLGGWNTEAFF. CDR3 coding DNA: TGTGCCAGCAGCTTAGGGGGTTGGAACACTGAAGCTTTCTTT. The V and J genes are TRBV5-5 and TRBJ1-1; D is perhaps TRBD1 (6 bases). CDR3 length: 14 amino acids. Trimming stripped 2 bases from V and 1 base from J, with 9 bases between. Germline V gives CDR1 SGHKS, CDR2 YYEKEE (reference sequence).

The chain carries TRBV2 and TRBJ1-5; 8 nucleotides agree with TRBD1. Germline CDR1 reads SNHLY; CDR2 reads FYNNEI. With 4 bases clipped from V and 2 bases from J, the junction kept 4 bases outside the gene matches. The CDR3 is 15 residues long. For the CDR3, the DNA is TGTGCCAGCAGTGGGCAGGGGGCTGGCAATCAGCCCCAGCATTTT. Protein product: CASSGQGAGNQPQHF.

The chain employs TRBV5-4 and TRBJ2-5; 8 nucleotides match TRBD1. With 6 bases clipped from V and 4 bases from J, the junction kept 11 bases outside the gene matches. The CDR3 totals 15 residues. Germline-derived CDR1 and CDR2 are SGHNT and YYREEE (reference sequence). The CDR3 reads CASTRQGRYGETQYF. CDR3 sequence (DNA): TGTGCCAGCACCCGACAGGGGAGGTACGGAGAGACCCAGTACTTC. Full variable domain (remainder filled in from reference TRBV5-4 and TRBJ2-5): ETGVTQSPTHLIKTRGQQVTLRCSSQSGHNTVSWYQQALGQGPQFIFQYYREEENGRGNFPPRFSGLQFPNYSSELNVNALELDDSALYLCASTRQGRYGETQYFGPGTRLLVL.

This clone was found once. The rearrangement links TRBV28 to TRBJ2-7; no reliable D call. CDR1 and CDR2 (germline): MDHEN, SYDVKM. The CDR3 sequence is 12 residues long. Trimming took 4 bases from V and 3 from J, leaving 7 bases between them. CDR3 sequence: CASSYAVYEQYF. The DNA of the CDR3 is TGTGCCAGCAGTTACGCAGTCTACGAGCAGTACTTC.

The chain carries TRBV5-6 and TRBJ2-2; D not resolved. Trimming stripped 0 bases from V and 7 bases from J, with 7 bases between. The germline V gene has CDR1 SGHDT and CDR2 YYEEEE. This CDR3 spans 13 amino acids. The CDR3 spells CASSLVLSGELFF. CDR3 coding DNA: TGTGCCAGCAGCTTGGTCCTCAGCGGGGAGCTGTTTTTT.

The chain carries TRBV19 and TRBJ1-5, with TRBD1 as a possible D gene (6 bases). CDR3 size: 15 residues. The germline V and J ends were trimmed by 5 bases and 5 bases, with 16 bases remaining between them. Per the germline V gene, CDR1 is LNHDA and CDR2 is SQIVND (reference sequence). In nucleotides, the CDR3 is TGTGCCAGTAGTTTCGACAGGCTCCCTGATCAGCCCCAGCATTTT. Its translation: CASSFDRLPDQPQHF.

The gene calls are TRBV28 and TRBJ2-7, with 9 bases aligning to TRBD1. The V and J ends lost 4 bases and 3 bases, in that order; junction bases with no gene match: 7. Germline CDR1 reads MDHEN; CDR2 reads SYDVKM. There are 15 residues in the CDR3. The CDR3 region has the DNA TGTGCCAGCAGTTCCCCAGGGACAGGGCTCTACGAGCAGTACTTC. Amino acid sequence: CASSSPGTGLYEQYF.

The rearrangement joins TRBV21-1 to TRBJ2-7; TRBD2 reflects the table's D call only, with no check against the DNA. TRBV21-1 is labeled a pseudogene. There are 16 residues in the CDR3. CDR3 sequence reads: CASSISRGLAEDEQYF. CDR3 nucleotide sequence: TGTGCCAGCAGCATCTCGAGAGGACTAGCGGAAGACGAGCAGTACTTC.

This sequence joins TRBV5-5 and TRBJ2-7; 9 positions match TRBD1. This CDR3 is 15 amino acids long. From germline, CDR1 is SGHKS and CDR2 YYEKEE (reference sequence). Trimming at V came to 6 bases and at J to 3 bases, leaving 10 bases not matched to a gene. The DNA of the CDR3 is TGTGCCAGCAATTTCGCCGGGACAGGGATCTACGAGCAGTACTTC. Its protein product is CASNFAGTGIYEQYF.

The chain links TRBV28 to TRBJ2-7; 10 bases are a match to TRBD2. Trimming cost V 6 bases and J 6 bases; bases outside gene matches: 11. The germline V gene has CDR1 MDHEN and CDR2 SYDVKM. This CDR3 is built from 15 residues. This CDR3 is CASRLAGGHYGEQYF. The CDR3 bases are TGTGCCAGCAGGTTAGCGGGAGGCCACTACGGCGAGCAGTACTTC.

The chain is built from TRBV7-8 and TRBJ1-2, with 12 bases aligning to TRBD1. This CDR3 contains 14 residues. Germline values: CDR1 SGHVS, CDR2 FQNEAQ. V dropped 5 bases and J dropped 7; count of bases not matched to a gene: 5. CDR3 region: CASSGAGQGAGYTF. CDR3 coding DNA: TGTGCCAGCAGCGGGGCGGGACAGGGGGCTGGCTACACCTTC.

V gene TRBV4-1 combines with J gene TRBJ2-1; 11 bases match TRBD2. CDR3 size: 18 residues. Looked up from germline, CDR1 is MGHRA and CDR2 is YSYEKL. The V gene end was trimmed by 0 bases and the J gene end by 1 base; junction bases not matched to a gene: 5. The CDR3 sequence: CASSQELAGALSYNEQFF. As DNA, the CDR3 is TGCGCCAGCAGCCAAGAACTAGCGGGAGCGCTTTCCTACAATGAGCAGTTCTTC.

This clone was seen only once. V gene TRBV5-1 combines with J gene TRBJ2-3, with a tentative D call TRBD1 (5 bases). The V gene's germline CDR1 is SGHRS and CDR2 YFSETQ. V was trimmed by 0 bases and J by 4 bases, leaving 12 bases between them. The CDR3 runs to 15 residues. CDR3 region: CASSLDGAVPDTQYF. As DNA, the CDR3 is TGCGCCAGCAGCTTGGATGGGGCTGTTCCAGATACGCAGTATTTT.

This rearrangement joins TRBV18 to TRBJ2-7, with D uncertain. Per germline, CDR1 KGHSH and CDR2 LQKENI. V lost 1 base and J lost 1, with 11 bases in between. This CDR3 has 15 amino acids. The CDR3 bases are TGTGCCAGCTCACCACGGTCCAGTCAGTCCTACGAGCAGTACTTC. This gives the protein CASSPRSSQSYEQYF.

The J gene is TRBJ2-7, the V gene TRBV5-1, with D perhaps matching TRBD1 (6 bases). With 0 bases removed from V and 0 bases from J, the gap between germline ends came to 10 bases. CDR1 and CDR2 (germline): SGHRS, YFSETQ. The CDR3 contains 15 residues. CDR3 DNA: TGCGCCAGCAGCTTGGGGACAGTCAGCTCCTACGAGCAGTACTTC. This sequence encodes CASSLGTVSSYEQYF.

This clone appeared a single time. J is TRBJ2-7 and V is TRBV9; 8 bases agree with TRBD2. Germline V gives CDR1 SGDLS, CDR2 YYNGEE. Trimming at V came to 4 bases and at J to 5 bases, leaving 8 bases not matched to a gene. The length of the CDR3 is 14 residues. Written as DNA, the CDR3 is TGTGCCAGCAGCACCCCGGGACTAGTTGACGAGCAGTACTTC. Residues: CASSTPGLVDEQYF.

The CDR3 DNA reads as TGCGCCAGCAGATTGCAGGGGGCATCGTATGGCTACACCTTC. Amino acid sequence: CASRLQGASYGYTF. V usage is TRBV5-1 and J usage is TRBJ1-2; 8 nucleotides align to TRBD1. Unmatched junction bases numbered 8, after V lost 5 bases and J lost 5 bases. This CDR3 is 14 amino acids long. Looked up from germline, CDR1 is SGHRS and CDR2 is YFSETQ.

The chain employs TRBV6-5 and TRBJ1-1, with D uncertain. V was pared by 6 bases and J by 11 bases, with 13 bases between. Germline loops: CDR1 MNHEY, CDR2 SVGAGI. CDR3 size: 11 residues. The CDR3: CASRAGSAAFF. CDR3 coding DNA: TGTGCCAGCAGGGCAGGATCGGCGGCTTTCTTT.

The chain joins TRBV27 to TRBJ2-3; TRBD2 agrees at 15 bases. V shed 6 bases and J 4 bases; nucleotides not matched to a gene: 20. Germline V lookup: CDR1 MNHEY, CDR2 SMNVEV (reference sequence). The CDR3 contains 21 residues. CDR3 loop: CASSRKGTGTSGRRLPDTQYF. The CDR3 region has the DNA TGTGCCAGCAGCCGAAAGGGAACCGGGACTAGCGGGAGGAGGTTGCCAGATACGCAGTATTTT.

The rearrangement joins TRBV27 to TRBJ2-2; the D gene is possibly TRBD1 (6 bases). Germline V lookup: CDR1 MNHEY, CDR2 SMNVEV (reference sequence). Trimming took 1 base from V and 3 from J, leaving 9 bases between them. The CDR3 consists of 15 residues. The CDR3 DNA sequence: TGTGCCAGCAGTTTATGGCAGGGGTACACCGGGGAGCTGTTTTTT. Translating gives CASSLWQGYTGELFF.